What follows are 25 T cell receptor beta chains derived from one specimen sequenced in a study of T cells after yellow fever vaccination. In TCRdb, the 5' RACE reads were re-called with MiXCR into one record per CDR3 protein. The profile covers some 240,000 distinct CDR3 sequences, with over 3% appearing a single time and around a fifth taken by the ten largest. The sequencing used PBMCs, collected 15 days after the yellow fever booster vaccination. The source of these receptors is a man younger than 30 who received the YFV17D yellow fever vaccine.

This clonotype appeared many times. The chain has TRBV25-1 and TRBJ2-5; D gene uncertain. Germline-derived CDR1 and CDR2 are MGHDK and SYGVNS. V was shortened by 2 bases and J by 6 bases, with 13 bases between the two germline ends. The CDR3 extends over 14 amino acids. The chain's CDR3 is CASSEVRVGKTQYF. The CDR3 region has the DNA TGTGCCAGCAGTGAAGTTCGGGTGGGAAAGACCCAGTACTTC.

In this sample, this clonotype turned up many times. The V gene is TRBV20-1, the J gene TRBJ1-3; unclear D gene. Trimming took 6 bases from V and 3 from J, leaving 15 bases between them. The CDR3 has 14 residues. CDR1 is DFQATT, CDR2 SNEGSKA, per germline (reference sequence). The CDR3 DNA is TGCAGTGCGCAAGCATCCGACCTTGGAAACACCATATATTTT. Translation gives CSAQASDLGNTIYF.

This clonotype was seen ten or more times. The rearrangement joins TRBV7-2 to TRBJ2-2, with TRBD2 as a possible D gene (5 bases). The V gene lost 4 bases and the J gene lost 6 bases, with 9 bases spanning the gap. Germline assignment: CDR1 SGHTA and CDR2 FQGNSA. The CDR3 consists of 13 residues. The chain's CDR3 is CASSSEGSGELFF. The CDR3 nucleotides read TGTGCCAGCAGCTCCGAGGGATCCGGGGAGCTGTTTTTT.

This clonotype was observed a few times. The CDR3 reads CSVELGPNSPLHF. The CDR3 DNA reads as TGCAGCGTTGAACTGGGACCTAATTCACCCCTCCACTTT. This rearrangement joins TRBV29-1 to TRBJ1-6, with D perhaps matching TRBD1 (5 bases). The germline CDR1 and CDR2 sequences are SQVTM and ANQGSEA. The CDR3 spans 13 residues. V lost 2 bases, J lost 6 bases, and 8 bases lay in between.

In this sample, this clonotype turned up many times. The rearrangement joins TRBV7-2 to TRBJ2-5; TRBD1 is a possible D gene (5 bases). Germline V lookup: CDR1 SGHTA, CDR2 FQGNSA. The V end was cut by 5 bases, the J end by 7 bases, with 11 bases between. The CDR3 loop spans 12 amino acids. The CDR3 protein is CASSPRGGTQYF. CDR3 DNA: TGTGCCAGCAGCCCTAGGGGTGGGACCCAGTACTTC. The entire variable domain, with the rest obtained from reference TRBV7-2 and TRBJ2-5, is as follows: GAGVSQSPSNKVTEKGKDVELRCDPISGHTALYWYRQSLGQGLEFLIYFQGNSAPDKSGLPSDRFSAERTGGSVSTLTIQRTQQEDSAVYLCASSPRGGTQYFGPGTRLLVL.

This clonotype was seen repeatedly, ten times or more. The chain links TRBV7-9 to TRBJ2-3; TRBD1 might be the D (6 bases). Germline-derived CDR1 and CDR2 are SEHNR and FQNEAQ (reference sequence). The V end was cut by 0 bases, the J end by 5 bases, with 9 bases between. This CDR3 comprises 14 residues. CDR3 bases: TGTGCCAGCAGCTTAGCGGGGGCCATAGATACGCAGTATTTT. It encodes CASSLAGAIDTQYF.

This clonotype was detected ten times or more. The CDR3 DNA is TGCAGTGCTAGTGGGGATCCTTTTGGGCAGTACTTC. This sequence encodes CSASGDPFGQYF. This rearrangement joins TRBV20-1 to TRBJ2-7, with D unresolved. Trimming stripped 3 bases from V and 9 bases from J, with 15 bases between. There are 12 residues in the CDR3. The germline V gene encodes CDR1 DFQATT and CDR2 SNEGSKA (reference sequence).

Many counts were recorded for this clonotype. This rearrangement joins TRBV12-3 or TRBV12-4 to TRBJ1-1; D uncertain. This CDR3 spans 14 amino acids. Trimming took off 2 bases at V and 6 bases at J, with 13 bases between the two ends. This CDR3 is CASSLWQDGAEAFF. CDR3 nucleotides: TGTGCCAGCAGTTTATGGCAGGATGGGGCTGAAGCTTTCTTT.

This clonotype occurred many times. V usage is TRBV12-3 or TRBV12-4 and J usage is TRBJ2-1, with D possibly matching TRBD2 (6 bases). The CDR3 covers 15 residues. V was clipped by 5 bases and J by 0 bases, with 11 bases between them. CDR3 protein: CASSRDFSSYNEQFF. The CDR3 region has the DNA TGTGCCAGCAGTAGGGACTTTAGCTCCTACAATGAGCAGTTCTTC.

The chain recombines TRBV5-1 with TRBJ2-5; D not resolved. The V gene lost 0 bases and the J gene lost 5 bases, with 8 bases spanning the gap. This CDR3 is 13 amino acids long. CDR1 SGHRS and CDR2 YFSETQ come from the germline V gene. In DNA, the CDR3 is TGCGCCAGCAGCTTGGGGTCCCACGAGACCCAGTACTTC. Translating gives CASSLGSHETQYF.

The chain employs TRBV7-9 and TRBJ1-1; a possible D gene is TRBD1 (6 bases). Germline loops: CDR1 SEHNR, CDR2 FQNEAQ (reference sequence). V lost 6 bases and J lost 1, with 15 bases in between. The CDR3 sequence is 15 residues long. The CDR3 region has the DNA TGTGCCAGCAGGCCTAGGGACACCAAGAACACTGAAGCTTTCTTT. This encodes CASRPRDTKNTEAFF.

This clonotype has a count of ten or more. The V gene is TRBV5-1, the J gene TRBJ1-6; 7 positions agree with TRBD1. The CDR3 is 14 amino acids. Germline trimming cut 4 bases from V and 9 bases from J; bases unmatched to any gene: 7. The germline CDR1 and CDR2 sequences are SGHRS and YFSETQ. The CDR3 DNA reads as TGCGCCAGCAGCCCAACAGGGGTCGGTTCACCCCTCCACTTT. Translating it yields CASSPTGVGSPLHF. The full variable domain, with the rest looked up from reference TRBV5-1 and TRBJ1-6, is KAGVTQTPRYLIKTRGQQVTLSCSPISGHRSVSWYQQTPGQGLQFLFEYFSETQRNKGNFPGRFSGRQFSNSRSEMNVSTLELGDSALYLCASSPTGVGSPLHFGNGTRLTVT.

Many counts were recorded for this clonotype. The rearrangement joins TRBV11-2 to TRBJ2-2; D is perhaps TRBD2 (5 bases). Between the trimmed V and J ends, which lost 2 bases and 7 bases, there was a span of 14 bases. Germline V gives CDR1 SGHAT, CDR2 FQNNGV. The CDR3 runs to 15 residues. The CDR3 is CASSLIASRGGELFF. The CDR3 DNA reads TGTGCCAGCAGCTTAATTGCCTCTCGGGGCGGGGAGCTGTTTTTT.

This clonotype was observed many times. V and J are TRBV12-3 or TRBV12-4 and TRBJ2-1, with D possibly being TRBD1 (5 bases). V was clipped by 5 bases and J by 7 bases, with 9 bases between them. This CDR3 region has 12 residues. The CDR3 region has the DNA TGTGCCAGCAGTATCGACAGAAATGAGCAGTTCTTC. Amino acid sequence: CASSIDRNEQFF.

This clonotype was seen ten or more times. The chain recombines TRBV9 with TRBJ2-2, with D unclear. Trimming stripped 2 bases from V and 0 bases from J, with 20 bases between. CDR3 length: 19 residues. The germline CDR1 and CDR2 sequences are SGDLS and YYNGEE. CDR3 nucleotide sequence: TGTGCCAGCAGCGTCAACCCCTTTGATCATACGTCGAACACCGGGGAGCTGTTTTTT. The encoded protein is CASSVNPFDHTSNTGELFF. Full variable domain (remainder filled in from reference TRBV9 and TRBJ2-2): DSGVTQTPKHLITATGQRVTLRCSPRSGDLSVYWYQQSLDQGLQFLIQYYNGEERAKGNILERFSAQQFPDLHSELNLSSLELGDSALYFCASSVNPFDHTSNTGELFFGEGSRLTVL.

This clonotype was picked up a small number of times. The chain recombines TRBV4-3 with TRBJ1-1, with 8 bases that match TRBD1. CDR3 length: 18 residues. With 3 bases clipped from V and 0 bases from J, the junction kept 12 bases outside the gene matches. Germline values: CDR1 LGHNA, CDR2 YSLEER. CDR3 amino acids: CASSQGTLGTGMNTEAFF. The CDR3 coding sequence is TGCGCCAGCAGCCAGGGGACCCTCGGGACAGGAATGAACACTGAAGCTTTCTTT.

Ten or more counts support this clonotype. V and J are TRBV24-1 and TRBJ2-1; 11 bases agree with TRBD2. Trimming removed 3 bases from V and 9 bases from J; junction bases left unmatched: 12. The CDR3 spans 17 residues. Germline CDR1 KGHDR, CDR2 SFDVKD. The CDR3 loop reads CATSDNELAGGLSEQFF. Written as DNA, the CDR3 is TGTGCCACCAGTGATAATGAATTAGCGGGGGGGCTGAGTGAGCAGTTCTTC.

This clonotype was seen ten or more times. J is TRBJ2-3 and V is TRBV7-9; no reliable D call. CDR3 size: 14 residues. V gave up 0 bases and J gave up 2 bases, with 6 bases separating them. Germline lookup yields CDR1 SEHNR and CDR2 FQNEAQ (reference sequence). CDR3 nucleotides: TGTGCCAGCAGCTTAGCGAGACCCACAGATACGCAGTATTTT. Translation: CASSLARPTDTQYF.

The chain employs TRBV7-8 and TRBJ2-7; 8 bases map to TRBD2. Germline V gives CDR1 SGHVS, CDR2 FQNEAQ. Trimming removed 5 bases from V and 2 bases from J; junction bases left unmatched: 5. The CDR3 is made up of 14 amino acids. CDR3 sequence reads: CASSSRGGAYEQYV. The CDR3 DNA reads TGTGCCAGCAGCAGCCGGGGGGGCGCCTACGAGCAGTACGTC.

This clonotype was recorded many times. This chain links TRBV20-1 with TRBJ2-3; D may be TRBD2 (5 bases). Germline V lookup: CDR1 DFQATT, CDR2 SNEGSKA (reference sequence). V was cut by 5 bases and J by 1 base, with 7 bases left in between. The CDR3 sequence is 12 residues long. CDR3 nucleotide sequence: TGCAGTGCTGACTACGGCACAGATACGCAGTATTTT. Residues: CSADYGTDTQYF.

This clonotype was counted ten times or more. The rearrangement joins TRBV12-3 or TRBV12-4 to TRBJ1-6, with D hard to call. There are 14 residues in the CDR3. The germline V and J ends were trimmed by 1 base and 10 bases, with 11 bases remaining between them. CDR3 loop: CASSLETRVSPLHF. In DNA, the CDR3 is TGTGCCAGCAGTTTAGAAACGAGGGTATCACCCCTCCACTTT.

CDR3 sequence (DNA): TGTGCCAGCAAATTGGGACAACGATTGTTTGAGGCAACTAATGAAAAACTGTTTTTT. Encoded protein: CASKLGQRLFEATNEKLFF. The chain is built from TRBV2 and TRBJ1-4; D possibly corresponds to TRBD1 (6 bases). Trimming left V 7 bases short and J 0 bases short, with 24 bases between. Germline CDR1 and CDR2: SNHLY and FYNNEI. This CDR3 is 19 amino acids long.

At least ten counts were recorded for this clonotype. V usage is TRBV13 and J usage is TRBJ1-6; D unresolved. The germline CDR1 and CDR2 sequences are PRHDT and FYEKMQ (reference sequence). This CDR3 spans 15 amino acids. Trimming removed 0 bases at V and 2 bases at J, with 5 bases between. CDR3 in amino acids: CASSLGGAYNSPLHF. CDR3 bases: TGTGCCAGCAGCTTAGGTGGGGCCTATAATTCACCCCTCCACTTT.

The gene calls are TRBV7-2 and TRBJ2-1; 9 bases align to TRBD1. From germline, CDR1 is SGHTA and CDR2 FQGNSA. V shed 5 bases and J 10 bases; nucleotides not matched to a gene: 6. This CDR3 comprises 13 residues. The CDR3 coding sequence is TGTGCCAGCAGCCCGGACAGGGGACCGGAGCAGTTCTTC. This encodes CASSPDRGPEQFF.

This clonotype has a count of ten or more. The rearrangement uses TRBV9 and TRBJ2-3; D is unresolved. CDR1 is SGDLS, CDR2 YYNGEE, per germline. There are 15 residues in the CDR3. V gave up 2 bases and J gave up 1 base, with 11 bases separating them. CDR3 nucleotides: TGTGCCAGCAGCGTTTTTGATCTGGGCACAGATACGCAGTATTTT. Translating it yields CASSVFDLGTDTQYF.